This TCR beta chain was retrieved from a study of shared clonotypes between healthy human individuals (TCRdb year 2020). Study-wide context: A couple of women and a few men aged 18 to 49 years were included in the cohort. To increase sequencing depth and limit assay-specific biases, different laboratories used diverse techniques to prepare libraries and sequence TCR repertoires. Leukapheresis yielded between about 0.9 and 10 billion PBMCs per donor. For each donor, CD4 naive and CD4 memory were each run on three plates, CD8 naive on two plates, and CD8 memory on one plate. Blood TCR repertoires of five healthy adults were deeply sequenced to estimate repertoire size and the extent of clonotype sharing between individuals. What the work shows at the level of the full study, not this receptor alone: Compared with non-shared clonotypes, the clonotypes found in all four sorted-subset donors had higher generation probabilities. Rarefaction of sorted-subset datasets indicated incomplete sequencing despite the large sequencing depth. Pairwise subsampling indicated that sequencing depth was expected to affect the degree of clonotype sharing among donors. Sampling was limited to blood, and TCR repertoires in tissue likely differ from TCR repertoires in blood. Naive subsets generally had larger estimated clonotype richness than memory subsets. The small number of donors limited the genetic and exposure-history diversity represented. Approximately 5% of naive CD4, 3.5% of naive CD8, 2.3% of memory CD4, and more than 0.35% of memory CD8 clonotypes were shared across four donors.

Inclusive of the bounding cysteine and phenylalanine, the CDR3 is 18 residues long. Just the 54-base CDR3 DNA is kept, in frame starting at base 1. At the junction V is shortened by 7 bases and J by 0 bases; bases outside the gene matches: 12. The germline V gene (reference sequence) gives CDR1 as MNHEY and CDR2 as SMNVEV. Using the deep immunoSEQ assay, multiplex PCR amplified TCR CDR3 regions from genomic DNA. Genomic DNA extracted from each cell subset was distributed evenly over all wells of several immunoSEQ 96-well plates, and each plate served as one replicate. Each replicate PCR for sorted subsets received 200 ng genomic DNA, equal to 30,000 or so T cell genomes. Purified libraries were quantified with a Qubit 3.0 fluorometer, sized on a Bioanalyzer 2100, and re-quantified with the KAPA Library Quantification kit. A separate single-read 150-cycle Illumina NextSeq 550 flow cell was used to sequence each immunoSEQ 96-well plate. Processing in the source paper ran as follows. Because only junctional sequences without quality scores were contained in the immunoSEQ output, filtering matching that applied to full-length reads could not be performed. Sequences were annotated with PyIR, a Python wrapper for IgBLAST v1.9, and V/J genes and CDR3 were assigned using IMGT germline references. Reads with weak V/J assignments (E-value above 1e-6), missing CDR3, stop codons, out-of-frame junctions, or ambiguous translated residues were removed. V3J clonotypes were defined by identical inferred V gene, J gene, and CDR3 amino acid sequence. The percentage overlap between two repertoires was calculated by dividing the number of shared unique clonotypes by the size of the smaller repertoire. Richness of each repertoire was evaluated using RTK rarefaction, the Chao1 estimator, and Recon v2.1 estimates of unobserved clonotypes. For all TCRbeta clonotypes obtained by the gDNA method from a few donors, generation probabilities were computed with OLGA. In its TCRdb copy, this immuneACCESS table keeps in-frame sequences only and misses some clones. Where compared with another copy, unresolved V genes explain less than half of these, and the others have no known cause. D and trimming come from the DNA, and the V and J calls and clone size come from that table. Here the sample has a few million clones; 85% to 95% occur a single time. The ten largest clones add up to under 0.45% of the sample.

Donors were healthy HIV-negative adults with no recently reported acute infections or vaccinations. All donors were Caucasian adults living in Nashville, Tennessee, USA. CD4+ T cells were enriched by magnetic negative selection; naive cells were then positively selected on CD45RA, and the negative fraction formed the memory subset. Blood was collected by leukapheresis, and PBMCs were isolated by Ficoll-Histopaque density gradient centrifugation and then cryopreserved in liquid nitrogen vapor phase. Analytical flow cytometry was used to check the purity and quantity of each magnetically sorted T cell population. Genomic DNA was isolated from every sorted fraction and measured by UV absorbance on a Nanodrop 2000c. As concerns this clone: Its cognate antigen has yet to be identified. No much larger clone exists at a distance of one base, and base qualities are not known.

The clonotype originates from a man between 18 and 29 years old in good health. Some clones in this sample may be carry-over from other donors' samples. The sequenced sample was naive CD4+ T cells from PBMCs. Per the publication, the cell subset or site label means: CD45RA+ positively selected. The rearrangement joined TRBV27 to TRBJ1-1; 12 nucleotides in the junction match TRBD1. The nucleotide sequence reads TGTGCCAGCACACGTTCTCCGGGACAGGGGGCTTTGAACACTGAAGCTTTCTTT. This gives the protein CASTRSPGQGALNTEAFF.